Sequencing of this T cell receptor (beta chain) was carried out in a study of early T cells in non-severe SARS-CoV-2 infection. About the study: Sequencing of unsorted whole blood was done on bulk RNA, leaving chains unpaired. Study results and caveats: Missing private and CD4 specificities, VDJdb matching favored anti-spike CD8 responses.

Trimming took off 5 bases at V and 4 bases at J, with 13 bases between the two ends. The CDR3 consists of 14 residues. This clonotype has at least ten counts. The antigen is unknown. Individual cDNA molecules carried attached unique molecular identifiers. TCRdb reanalysed the 5' RACE reads using MiXCR and keeps one entry per CDR3 protein. This table holds some 96,000 distinct CDR3 sequences, around 13% found once. The V gene is TRBV12-3 or TRBV12-4, the J gene TRBJ2-3, with D maybe TRBD1 (5 bases). Specimen: whole blood. The sequence was collected from an adult who was a healthcare worker with PCR-confirmed SARS-CoV-2 infection or an uninfected control (not recorded which). DNA of the CDR3: TGTGCCAGCAGTCCACCCGACAGTTCAGATACGCAGTATTTT. Translating it yields CASSPPDSSDTQYF.